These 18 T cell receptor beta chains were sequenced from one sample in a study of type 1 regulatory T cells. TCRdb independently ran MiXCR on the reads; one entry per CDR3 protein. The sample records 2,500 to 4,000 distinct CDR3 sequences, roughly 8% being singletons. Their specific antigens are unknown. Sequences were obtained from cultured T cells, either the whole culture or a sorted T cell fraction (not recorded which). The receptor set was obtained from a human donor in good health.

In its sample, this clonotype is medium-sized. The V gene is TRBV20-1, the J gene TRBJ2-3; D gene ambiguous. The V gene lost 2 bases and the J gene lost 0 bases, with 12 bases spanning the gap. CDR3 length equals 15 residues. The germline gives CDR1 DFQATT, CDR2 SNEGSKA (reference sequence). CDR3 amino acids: CSARSPGTSTDTQYF. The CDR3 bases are TGCAGTGCTAGAAGCCCGGGCACTAGCACAGATACGCAGTATTTT.

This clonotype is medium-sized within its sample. This CDR3 is CASSLGLPGGNIQYF. The DNA of the CDR3 is TGCGCCAGCAGCTTGGGTCTCCCTGGTGGAAACATTCAGTACTTC. The chain has TRBV5-1 and TRBJ2-4; unclear D gene. Looked up from germline, CDR1 is SGHRS and CDR2 is YFSETQ. The CDR3 spans 15 residues. V lost 0 bases and J 6 bases, leaving 13 bases between the germline ends.

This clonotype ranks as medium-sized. The CDR3 loop reads CASSLVGRAYNEQFF. CDR3 DNA: TGTGCCAGCAGTTTAGTCGGGAGGGCCTACAATGAGCAGTTCTTC. The chain has TRBV12-3 or TRBV12-4 and TRBJ2-1, with 8 bases identical to TRBD2. Unmatched junction bases numbered 1, after V lost 1 base and J lost 2 bases. This CDR3 comprises 15 residues.

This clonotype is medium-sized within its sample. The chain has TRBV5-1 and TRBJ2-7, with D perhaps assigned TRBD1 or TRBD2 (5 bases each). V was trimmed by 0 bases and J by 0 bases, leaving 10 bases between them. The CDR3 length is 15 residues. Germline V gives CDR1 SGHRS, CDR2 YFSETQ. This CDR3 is CASSLEAGSSYEQYF. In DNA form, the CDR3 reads TGCGCCAGCAGCTTGGAGGCAGGGAGCTCCTACGAGCAGTACTTC.

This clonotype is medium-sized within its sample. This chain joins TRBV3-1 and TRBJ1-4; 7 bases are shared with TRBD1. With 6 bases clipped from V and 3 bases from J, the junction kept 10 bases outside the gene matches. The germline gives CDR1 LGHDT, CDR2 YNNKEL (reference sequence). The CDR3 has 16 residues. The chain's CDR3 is CASSVGGGTANEKLFF. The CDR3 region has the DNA TGTGCCAGCAGTGTTGGAGGGGGCACAGCTAATGAAAAACTGTTTTTT.

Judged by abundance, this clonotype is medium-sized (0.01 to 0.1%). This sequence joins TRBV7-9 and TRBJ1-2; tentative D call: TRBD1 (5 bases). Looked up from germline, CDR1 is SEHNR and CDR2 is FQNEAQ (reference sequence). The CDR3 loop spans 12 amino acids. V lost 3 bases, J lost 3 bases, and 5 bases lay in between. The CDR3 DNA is TGTGCCAGCAGCTTGGGGGACTATGGCTACACCTTC. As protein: CASSLGDYGYTF.

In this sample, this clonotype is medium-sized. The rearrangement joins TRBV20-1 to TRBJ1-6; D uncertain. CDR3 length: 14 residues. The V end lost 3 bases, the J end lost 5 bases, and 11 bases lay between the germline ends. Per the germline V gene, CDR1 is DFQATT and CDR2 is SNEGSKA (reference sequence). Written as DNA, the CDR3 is TGCAGTGCTAGCTCAGGAGTAGATAATTCACCCCTCCACTTT. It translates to CSASSGVDNSPLHF.

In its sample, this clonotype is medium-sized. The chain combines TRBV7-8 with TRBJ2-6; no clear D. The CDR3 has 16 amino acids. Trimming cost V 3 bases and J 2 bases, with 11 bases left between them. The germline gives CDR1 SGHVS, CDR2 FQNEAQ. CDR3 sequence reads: CASSFRFRTGANVLTF. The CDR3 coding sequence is TGTGCCAGCAGCTTCCGGTTCCGGACTGGGGCCAACGTCCTGACTTTC.

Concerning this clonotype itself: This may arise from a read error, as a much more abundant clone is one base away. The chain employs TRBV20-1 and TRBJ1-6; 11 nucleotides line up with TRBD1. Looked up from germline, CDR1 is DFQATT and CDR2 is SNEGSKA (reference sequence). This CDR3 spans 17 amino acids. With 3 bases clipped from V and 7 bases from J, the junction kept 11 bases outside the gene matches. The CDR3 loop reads CSARDRDRGDINSPLHF. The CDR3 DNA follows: TGCAGTGCTAGGGATAGGGACAGGGGGGACATAAATTCACCCCTCCACTTT.

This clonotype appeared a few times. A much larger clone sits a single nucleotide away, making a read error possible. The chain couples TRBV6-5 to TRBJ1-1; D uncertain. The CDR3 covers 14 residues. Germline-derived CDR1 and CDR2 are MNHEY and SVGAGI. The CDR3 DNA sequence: TGTGCCAGCAGTTACGAGGTGTCGAACACTGATGCTTTCTTT. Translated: CASSYEVSNTDAFF.

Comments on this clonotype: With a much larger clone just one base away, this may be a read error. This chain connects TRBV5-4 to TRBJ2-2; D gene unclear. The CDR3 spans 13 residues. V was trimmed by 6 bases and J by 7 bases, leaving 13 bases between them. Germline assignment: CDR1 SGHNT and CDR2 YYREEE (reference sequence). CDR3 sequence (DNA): TGTGCCAGCAACTTCTCCATAAGCGGGGAGCTGTTTTTT. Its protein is CASNFSISGELFF.

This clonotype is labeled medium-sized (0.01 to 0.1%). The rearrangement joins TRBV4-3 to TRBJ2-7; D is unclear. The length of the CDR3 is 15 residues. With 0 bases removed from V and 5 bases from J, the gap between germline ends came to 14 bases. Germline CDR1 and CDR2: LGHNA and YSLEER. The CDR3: CASSQDLWSMNEQYF. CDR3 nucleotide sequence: TGCGCCAGCAGCCAAGACTTATGGAGTATGAACGAGCAGTACTTC.

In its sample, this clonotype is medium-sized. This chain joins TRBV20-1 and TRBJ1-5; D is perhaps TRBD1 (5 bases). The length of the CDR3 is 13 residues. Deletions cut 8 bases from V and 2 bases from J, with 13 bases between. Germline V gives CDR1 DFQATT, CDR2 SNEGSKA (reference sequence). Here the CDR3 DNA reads TGCAGTTCGACGGAGGGACGCAATCAGCCCCAGCATTTT. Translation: CSSTEGRNQPQHF.

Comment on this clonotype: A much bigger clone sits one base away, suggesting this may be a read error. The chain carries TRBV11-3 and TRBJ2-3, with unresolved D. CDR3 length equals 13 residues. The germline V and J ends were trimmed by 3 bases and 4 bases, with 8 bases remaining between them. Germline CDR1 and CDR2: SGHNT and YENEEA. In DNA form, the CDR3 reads TGTGCCAGCAGCTTCACCGCGTCAGATACGCAGTATTTT. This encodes CASSFTASDTQYF.

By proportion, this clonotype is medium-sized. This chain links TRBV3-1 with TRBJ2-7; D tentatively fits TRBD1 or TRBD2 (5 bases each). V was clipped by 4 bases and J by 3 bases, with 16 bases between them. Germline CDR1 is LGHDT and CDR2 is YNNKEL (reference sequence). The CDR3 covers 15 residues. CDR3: CASSPRDQGNYEQYF. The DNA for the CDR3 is TGTGCCAGCAGCCCGAGGGACCAAGGGAACTACGAGCAGTACTTC.

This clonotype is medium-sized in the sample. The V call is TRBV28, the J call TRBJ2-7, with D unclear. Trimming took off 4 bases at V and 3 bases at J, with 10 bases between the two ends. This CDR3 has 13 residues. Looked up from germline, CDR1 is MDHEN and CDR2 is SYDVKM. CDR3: CASSSPGGYEQYF. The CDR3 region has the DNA TGTGCCAGCAGTTCTCCGGGTGGCTACGAGCAGTACTTC.

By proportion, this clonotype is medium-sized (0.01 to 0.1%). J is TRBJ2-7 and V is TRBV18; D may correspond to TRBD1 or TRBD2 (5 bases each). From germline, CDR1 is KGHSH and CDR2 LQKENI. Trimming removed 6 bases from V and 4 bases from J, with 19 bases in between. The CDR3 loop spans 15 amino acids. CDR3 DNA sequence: TGTGCCAGCTCGCAAGTGGGGACGGAGAGTTACGAGCAGTACTTC. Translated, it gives CASSQVGTESYEQYF.

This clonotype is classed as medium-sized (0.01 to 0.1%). The CDR3 protein is CASSPPREAYEQYF. As DNA, the CDR3 is TGTGCCAGCAGCCCTCCTCGGGAGGCCTACGAGCAGTACTTC. The V gene is TRBV7-6, the J gene TRBJ2-7; 7 bases are a match to TRBD2. The V and J ends lost 5 bases and 2 bases, in that order; junction bases with no gene match: 6. Per germline, CDR1 SGHVS and CDR2 FNYEAQ. The length of the CDR3 is 14 residues.